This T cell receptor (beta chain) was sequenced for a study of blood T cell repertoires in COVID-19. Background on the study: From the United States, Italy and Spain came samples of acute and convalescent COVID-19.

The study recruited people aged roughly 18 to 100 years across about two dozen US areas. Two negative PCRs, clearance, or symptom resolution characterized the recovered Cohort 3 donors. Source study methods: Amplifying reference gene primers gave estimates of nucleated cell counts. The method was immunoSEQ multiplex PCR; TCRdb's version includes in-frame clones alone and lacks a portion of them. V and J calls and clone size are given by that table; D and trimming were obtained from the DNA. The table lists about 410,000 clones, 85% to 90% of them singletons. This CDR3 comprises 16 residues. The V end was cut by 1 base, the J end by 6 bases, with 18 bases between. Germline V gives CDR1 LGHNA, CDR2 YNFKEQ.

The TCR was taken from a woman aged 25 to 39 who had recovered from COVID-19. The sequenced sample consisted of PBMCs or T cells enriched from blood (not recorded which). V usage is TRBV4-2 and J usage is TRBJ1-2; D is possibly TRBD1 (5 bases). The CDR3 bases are TGTGCCAGCAGCCAAGGGTATACCGGCAGGGAAGATGGCTACACCTTC. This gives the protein CASSQGYTGREDGYTF.